Listed below are T cell receptor beta chains from one sample, sequenced in a study of cytomegalovirus exposure and HLA in healthy donors. This table comes from immunoSEQ multiplex PCR, and its TCRdb copy is limited to in-frame clones, with some not included. Found here are fewer than 60,000 clones, nearly 90% of them singletons; the top ten hold around 16%. The sample was PBMCs. The receptors shown here come from a young woman in good health and CMV-seronegative. Both conserved end residues are part of each CDR3.

cdr3_aa	v_call	j_call
CASSSYLRGSSGNTIYF	TRBV7-8	TRBJ1-3
CASSLVRGSSKNIQYF	TRBV11-2	TRBJ2-4
CASSYRTENNQPQHF	TRBV6-5	TRBJ1-5
CASSSYGDGYTF	TRBV7-8	TRBJ1-2
CASRGVTGGADTQYF	TRBV6-1	TRBJ2-3
CASSLHPGQNNEQFF	TRBV6-5	TRBJ2-1
CAWSVGRGHYEQYF	TRBV30	TRBJ2-7
CAWTGGGNQPQHF	TRBV30	TRBJ1-5
CASSLDRGSYEQYF	TRBV7-9	TRBJ2-7
CASSLLSGRSNEQFF	TRBV5-1	TRBJ2-1
CASRKSGGSYNEQFF	TRBV27	TRBJ2-1
CASSPLAGGTDTQYF	TRBV19	TRBJ2-3
CAWSTGTGTNEQFF	TRBV30	TRBJ2-1
CASSLSGVGYTF	TRBV7-8	TRBJ1-2
CASSLWLAGGYYEQYF	TRBV28	TRBJ2-7
CASSWGPKDQPQHF	TRBV5-6	TRBJ1-5
CASSARGGYEQYF	TRBV7-6	TRBJ2-7
CASSPDRKLWGYTF	TRBV6-9	TRBJ1-2
CASSFARADGYTF	TRBV6-5	TRBJ1-2
CASSPPDRYEQYF	TRBV28	TRBJ2-7
CASSAFDRVHTGELFF	TRBV19	TRBJ2-2
CASSIGMSPNQPQHF	TRBV19	TRBJ1-5
CASGYASGRATGELFF	TRBV12-5	TRBJ2-2
CASSSAGHTDTQYF	TRBV5-1	TRBJ2-3
CASSQDQGVVAYEQYF	TRBV4-2	TRBJ2-7
CASRSQGPYGYTF	TRBV6-6	TRBJ1-2
CASSWGGAYQPQHF	TRBV6-6	TRBJ1-5
CASSPPGGESYNEQFF	TRBV18	TRBJ2-1
CASSKDRGGKQYF	TRBV19	TRBJ2-7
CASSPWTGGETQYF	TRBV7-2	TRBJ2-5
CASSVGGGRTGPHNEQFF	TRBV9	TRBJ2-1
CASSTTRDNLATNEKLFF	TRBV4-2	TRBJ1-4
CASSRIGQGVNGYTF	TRBV19	TRBJ1-2
CASSLGRNMNTEAFF	TRBV5-4	TRBJ1-1
CASSFPTQGQLQDTEAFF	TRBV28	TRBJ1-1
CAWKTGYTEAFF	TRBV30	TRBJ1-1
CASSWSWDTGELFF	TRBV7-3	TRBJ2-2
CASSPQSGRENEQFF	TRBV5-5	TRBJ2-1
CAWSIHHNEQFF	TRBV30	TRBJ2-1
CASSSGVSYGYTF	TRBV6-1	TRBJ1-2
CASSPSLAGFYEQYF	TRBV4-3	TRBJ2-7
CASAPGQGQPQHF	TRBV19	TRBJ1-5
CASSLMSGQEETQYF	TRBV5-1	TRBJ2-5
CASSIGSRQGEAFF	TRBV19	TRBJ1-1
CASSPGTGGFQETQYF	TRBV5-1	TRBJ2-5